These T cell receptor beta chains were read from a single sample in a study of blood T cell repertoires in COVID-19. Libraries were prepared by immunoSEQ multiplex PCR; TCRdb keeps only in-frame clonotypes and omits some of them. The table records roughly 120,000 clones, about four fifths of them present only once. The sequenced sample was peripheral blood. The source is a man between 65 and 85 years old with acute or convalescent COVID-19. Both conserved end residues are part of each CDR3. The D gene is left open where the match is weak. Some rows have no size entry. The others give once, few or many, or a class for an expanded clone.

DNA,CDR3,V,size,D,J
TGTGCCAGCAGGGTCGACAGGGTACGCGGCTACACCTTC,CASRVDRVRGYTF,TRBV2,NA,TRBD1,TRBJ1-2
TGTGCCAGCAGTCCGATGCGGGGGAACACGCAGCAGTTCTTC,CASSPMRGNTQQFF,TRBV2,NA,TRBD2,TRBJ2-1
TGCGCCAGCAGCTTACCGGGACAGGGCACCACTGAAGCTTTCTTT,CASSLPGQGTTEAFF,TRBV5-1,NA,TRBD1,TRBJ1-1
TGTGCCAGCAGCGCGCAGGGGAATTCACCCCTCCACTTT,CASSAQGNSPLHF,TRBV7-9,few,NA,TRBJ1-6
TGTGCCAGCAGCGGACAACGGACTAGCGCAGATACGCAGTATTTT,CASSGQRTSADTQYF,TRBV11-2,few,TRBD2,TRBJ2-3
TGTGCCATCAGCTCGACAGGGGTAGACACTGAAGCTTTCTTT,CAISSTGVDTEAFF,TRBV10-3,NA,TRBD1,TRBJ1-1
TGTGCCAGCAGTGAAGCGCAGGGATGGAGCTACAATGAGCAGTTCTTC,CASSEAQGWSYNEQFF,TRBV2,once,NA,TRBJ2-1
TGTGCCAGCAGCCCTGGTCTAGAGTCCAAAAACATTCAGTACTTC,CASSPGLESKNIQYF,TRBV27,NA,NA,TRBJ2-4
TGCGCCAGCAGCTTGTTGGCAGACTGGATGAACACTGAAGCTTTCTTT,CASSLLADWMNTEAFF,TRBV5-1,NA,NA,TRBJ1-1
TGTGCCAGCAGTTTAGGCAGGAACTATGGCTACACCTTC,CASSLGRNYGYTF,TRBV12-3/TRBV12-4,NA,NA,TRBJ1-2
TGTGCCAGCTCACGTCGACAGGATCGCTCCTCTGGAAACACCATATATTTT,CASSRRQDRSSGNTIYF,TRBV18,NA,NA,TRBJ1-3
TGTGCCAGCAGTGAAGGGGAGGGTGAAGCTTTCTTT,CASSEGEGEAFF,TRBV2,NA,NA,TRBJ1-1
TGTGCCAGCAGCAACCCTAGGCAGGGCAGTCAGCCCCAGCATTTT,CASSNPRQGSQPQHF,TRBV6-6,NA,NA,TRBJ1-5
TGTGCCAGCAGCTTAATTACAGGGGGAAATCAGCCCCAGCATTTT,CASSLITGGNQPQHF,TRBV7-2,NA,TRBD1,TRBJ1-5
TGTGCCAGCAGCCCTTCTTGGGACTCGGCTTTGCATTTT,CASSPSWDSALHF,TRBV3-1/TRBV3-2,NA,NA,TRBJ1-5
TGCGCCAGTCGAACCAGCGGGGAATCATACAATGAGCAGTTCTTC,CASRTSGESYNEQFF,TRBV5-1,few,TRBD2,TRBJ2-1
TGCGCCAGCAGCTGGACAGGGGGAGACTCCTACGAGCAGTACTTC,CASSWTGGDSYEQYF,TRBV5-1,NA,TRBD1,TRBJ2-7
TGCGCCAGCAAGCCCGACAGGGGGAAGAACACTGAAGCTTTCTTT,CASKPDRGKNTEAFF,TRBV23-1,NA,TRBD1,TRBJ1-1
TGTGCCAGCAGCTTCCGTCAGGGGCCCCGGCAAGAGACCCAGTACTTC,CASSFRQGPRQETQYF,TRBV7-8,NA,NA,TRBJ2-5
TGTGCCAGCAGTCATCCGGGACTAGCTGGGGAGCAGTACTTC,CASSHPGLAGEQYF,TRBV7-2,once,TRBD2,TRBJ2-7
TGTGCCAGTAGTATAGGCGGGACAGGGAGGAATCAGCCCCAGCATTTT,CASSIGGTGRNQPQHF,TRBV19,NA,TRBD1,TRBJ1-5
TGTGCCAGCAGCCGAACAGGGATTCTTGCAACTAATGAAAAACTGTTTTTT,CASSRTGILATNEKLFF,TRBV4-2,NA,NA,TRBJ1-4
TGTGCCAGCAGCCCCCCAAACAATGAGCAGTTCTTC,CASSPPNNEQFF,TRBV7-2,NA,NA,TRBJ2-1
TGCGCCAGCAGCTCTAGAGGGACTGACCTGTTCTATGGCTACACCTTC,CASSSRGTDLFYGYTF,TRBV5-1,once,NA,TRBJ1-2
TGTGCCACCAGTGAATCTCCGGGACAGGGAGACCCCGGGGAGCTGTTTTTT,CATSESPGQGDPGELFF,TRBV24-1,NA,TRBD1,TRBJ2-2
TGCGCCAGCAGCCGAGACCTAGCGGGGGGGCATTACACCGGGGAGCTGTTTTTT,CASSRDLAGGHYTGELFF,TRBV4-3,NA,TRBD2,TRBJ2-2
TGTGCCAGCAGCTTAGACAGGCAAGCCTCGGATACGCAGTATTTT,CASSLDRQASDTQYF,TRBV7-8,NA,NA,TRBJ2-3
TGTGCCAGTAGTCGTCTGATGGGGGGAGATTTTAACTATGGCTACACCTTC,CASSRLMGGDFNYGYTF,TRBV19,NA,NA,TRBJ1-2
TGTGCCAGCGCCTCTGGACAACCCGACGACACCGGGGAGCTGTTTTTT,CASASGQPDDTGELFF,TRBV5-6,NA,NA,TRBJ2-2
TGTGCCAGCAGCTTCTCTACAGCCCGGGAAAAACTGTTTTTT,CASSFSTAREKLFF,TRBV7-9,NA,NA,TRBJ1-4
TGTGCCAGCAGCTTAAGTCGGGACAGGGCCGAAGCTTTCTTT,CASSLSRDRAEAFF,TRBV7-3,NA,TRBD1,TRBJ1-1
TGTGCCAGCAGCTCCCGGGGGGGATGGGACACTGAAGCTTTCTTT,CASSSRGGWDTEAFF,TRBV7-2,NA,NA,TRBJ1-1
TGTGCCAGCAGGCGGGAAGGGTGGGGCACCATATATTTT,CASRREGWGTIYF,TRBV6-5,NA,NA,TRBJ1-3
TGTGCCACCTCGGGACAGGCCTATCAGCCCCAGCATTTT,CATSGQAYQPQHF,TRBV19,few,TRBD1,TRBJ1-5
TGTGCCAGCAGTGTTCAAGAGACAGATACGCAGTATTTT,CASSVQETDTQYF,TRBV12-3/TRBV12-4,NA,NA,TRBJ2-3
TGTGCCAGCAGCCAAGGGACTTTAGGCTACACCTTC,CASSQGTLGYTF,TRBV3-1/TRBV3-2,NA,NA,TRBJ1-2
TGTGCCAGCAGCCCGCGGACAGCCTACGAGCAGTACTTC,CASSPRTAYEQYF,TRBV7-2,NA,NA,TRBJ2-7
TGTGCCAGCAGCCCCAGTTGGGGGGGCCATGGGACCTACGAGCAGTACTTC,CASSPSWGGHGTYEQYF,TRBV4-2,NA,NA,TRBJ2-7
TGTGCCAGCAGTGACGGGCAGGGGGGCACAGATACGCAGTATTTT,CASSDGQGGTDTQYF,TRBV6-4,few,TRBD1,TRBJ2-3
TGTGCCAGCAGAGCAAGAGGACAGGGGGACACTGAAGCTTTCTTT,CASRARGQGDTEAFF,TRBV9,few,TRBD1,TRBJ1-1
TGCGCCAGCAGCTTGGTTCTAGCGGGGGGTCGGGAGACCCAGTACTTC,CASSLVLAGGRETQYF,TRBV5-1,NA,TRBD2,TRBJ2-5
TGTGCCAGCAGCCCCGGACTAGCGGGGGAACAGTTCTTC,CASSPGLAGEQFF,TRBV7-3,few,TRBD2,TRBJ2-1
TGTGCCATCAGGAGGACAGGGGGCACAGATACGCAGTATTTT,CAIRRTGGTDTQYF,TRBV10-3,NA,TRBD1,TRBJ2-3
TGTGCCAGCAGTTACTCTGACAGGGGCATAGATACGCAGTATTTT,CASSYSDRGIDTQYF,TRBV6-5,NA,TRBD1,TRBJ2-3
TGTGCCAGTAGTATAGAAAGTGGCGGCTATGGCTACACCTTC,CASSIESGGYGYTF,TRBV19,NA,NA,TRBJ1-2
TGTGCCAGCAGCTTAGTCTCGGGACAGTCGGGCAAGGGGACCCAGTACTTC,CASSLVSGQSGKGTQYF,TRBV11-3,NA,TRBD1,TRBJ2-5
TGTGCCAGCAGCTTGGGGCGGGGGGGGCCGGTCCATACGCAGTATTTT,CASSLGRGGPVHTQYF,TRBV5-8,NA,TRBD2,TRBJ2-3
TGTGCCAGCAGCATAGGAAACCAGGGGGCGCGCGGCTACACCTTC,CASSIGNQGARGYTF,TRBV7-2,once,TRBD1,TRBJ1-2
TGTGCCAGCAGCCCGCTGACAGGGAGAGGGGGAGAGACCCAGTACTTC,CASSPLTGRGGETQYF,TRBV9,NA,TRBD1,TRBJ2-5
TGCGCCAGCAGCTCTGACAGCGACTCTGGAAACACCATATATTTT,CASSSDSDSGNTIYF,TRBV5-1,NA,NA,TRBJ1-3
TGTGCCAGCTCAGAGCACGGGGACACTGAAGCTTTCTTT,CASSEHGDTEAFF,TRBV18,NA,NA,TRBJ1-1
TGTGCCAGCAGCGCGCGGGACCAGGGATGGAATTCACCCCTCCACTTT,CASSARDQGWNSPLHF,TRBV21-1,NA,NA,TRBJ1-6
TGTGCCAGCAGCCTGGACAGGCGGAACGGGCGCAATCAGCCCCAGCATTTT,CASSLDRRNGRNQPQHF,TRBV27,NA,TRBD1,TRBJ1-5
TGTGCCAGCAGCTCCCCCTCGGGGACACATGTTTATGGCTACACCTTC,CASSSPSGTHVYGYTF,TRBV5-8,NA,NA,TRBJ1-2
TGTGCCAGTAGGAGGGCGGGGGGGCGAGAGACCCAGTACTTC,CASRRAGGRETQYF,TRBV19,NA,TRBD2,TRBJ2-5
TGCGCCAGCAGCTTGGTCGGAGATACGCAGTATTTT,CASSLVGDTQYF,TRBV5-1,NA,NA,TRBJ2-3
TGTGCCAGCAGCTTAACGGGAAGACAGGGATCCCCCTACGAGCAGTACTTC,CASSLTGRQGSPYEQYF,TRBV7-3,NA,TRBD1,TRBJ2-7
TGCGCCAGCAGCCAAGGGCTTAACAGACACAATGAGCAGTTCTTC,CASSQGLNRHNEQFF,TRBV4-1,NA,NA,TRBJ2-1
TGTGCCAGCAGCGTTGACAGAAATCAGCCCCAGCATTTT,CASSVDRNQPQHF,TRBV9,few,NA,TRBJ1-5
TGTGCCAGCAGCCAAGATCCAATAGCGGGGGACACCGGGGAGCTGTTTTTT,CASSQDPIAGDTGELFF,TRBV3-1/TRBV3-2,NA,TRBD2,TRBJ2-2